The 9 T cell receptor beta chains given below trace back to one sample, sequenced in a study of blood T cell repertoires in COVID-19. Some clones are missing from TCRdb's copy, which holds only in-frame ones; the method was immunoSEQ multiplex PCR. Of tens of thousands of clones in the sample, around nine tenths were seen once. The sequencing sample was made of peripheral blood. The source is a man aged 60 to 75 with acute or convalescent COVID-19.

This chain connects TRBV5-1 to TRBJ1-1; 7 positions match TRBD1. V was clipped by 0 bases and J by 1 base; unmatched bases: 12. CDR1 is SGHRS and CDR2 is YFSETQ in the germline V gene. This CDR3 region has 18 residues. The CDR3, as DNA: TGCGCCAGCAGCTTGGGATTTCACAGGGACAGAAAGAACACTGAAGCTTTCTTT. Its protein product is CASSLGFHRDRKNTEAFF.

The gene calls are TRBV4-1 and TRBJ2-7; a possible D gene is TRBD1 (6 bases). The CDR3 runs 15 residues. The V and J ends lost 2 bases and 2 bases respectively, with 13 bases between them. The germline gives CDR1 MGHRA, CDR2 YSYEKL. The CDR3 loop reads CASSQQTGGTYEQYF. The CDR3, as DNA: TGCGCCAGCAGCCAACAGACAGGTGGGACCTACGAGCAGTACTTC.

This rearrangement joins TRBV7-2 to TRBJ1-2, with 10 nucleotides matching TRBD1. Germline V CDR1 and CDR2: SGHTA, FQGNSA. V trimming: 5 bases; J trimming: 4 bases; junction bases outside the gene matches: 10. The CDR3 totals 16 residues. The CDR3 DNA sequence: TGTGCCAGCAGCCCCGTAGGACAGGGGGACGTCTATGGCTACACCTTC. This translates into CASSPVGQGDVYGYTF.

The CDR3 DNA reads as TGTGCCAGCAGCCCCAGGGGGCGAGGAGACAATGAGCAGTTCTTC. Residues: CASSPRGRGDNEQFF. This sequence joins TRBV7-8 and TRBJ2-1; 8 nucleotides agree with TRBD1. The CDR3 is made up of 15 amino acids. Germline V CDR1 and CDR2: SGHVS, FQNEAQ. With V trimmed by 5 bases and J by 5 bases, 8 bases remained unmatched.

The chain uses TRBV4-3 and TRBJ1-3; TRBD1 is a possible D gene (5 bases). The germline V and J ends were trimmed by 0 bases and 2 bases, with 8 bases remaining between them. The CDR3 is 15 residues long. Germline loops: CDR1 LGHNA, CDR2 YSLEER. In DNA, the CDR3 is TGCGCCAGCAGCCAAGACGGGGGAACTGGAAACACCATATATTTT. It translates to CASSQDGGTGNTIYF.

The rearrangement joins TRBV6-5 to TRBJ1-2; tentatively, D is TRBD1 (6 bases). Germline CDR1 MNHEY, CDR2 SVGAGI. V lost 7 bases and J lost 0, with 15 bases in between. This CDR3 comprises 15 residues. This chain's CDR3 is CASTLQGGTNYGYTF. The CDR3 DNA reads TGTGCCAGCACCCTACAGGGTGGAACTAACTATGGCTACACCTTC.

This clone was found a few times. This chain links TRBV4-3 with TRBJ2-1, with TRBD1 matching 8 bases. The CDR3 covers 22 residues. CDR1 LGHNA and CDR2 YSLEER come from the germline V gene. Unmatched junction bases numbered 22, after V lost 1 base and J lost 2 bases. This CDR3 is CASSQGVSRSKQGAITYNEQFF. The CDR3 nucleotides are TGCGCCAGCAGCCAAGGGGTCAGTAGGTCAAAGCAGGGGGCAATAACCTACAATGAGCAGTTCTTC.

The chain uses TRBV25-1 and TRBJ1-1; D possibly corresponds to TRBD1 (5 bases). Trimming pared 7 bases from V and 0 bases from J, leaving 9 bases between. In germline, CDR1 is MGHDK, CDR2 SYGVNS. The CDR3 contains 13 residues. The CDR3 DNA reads TGTGCCAGCAAAGGGGAAATGAACACTGAAGCTTTCTTT. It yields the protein CASKGEMNTEAFF. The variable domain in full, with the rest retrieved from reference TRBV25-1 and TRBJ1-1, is EADIYQTPRYLVIGTGKKITLECSQTMGHDKMYWYQQDPGMELHLIHYSYGVNSTEKGDLSSESTVSRIRTEHFPLTLESARPSHTSQYLCASKGEMNTEAFFGQGTRLTVV.

CDR3 sequence (DNA): TGTGCCAGCAGCTCAACTAGCGGGGGGTACAATGAGCAGTTCTTC. Amino acid sequence: CASSSTSGGYNEQFF. The gene calls are TRBV6-5 and TRBJ2-1, with 12 bases aligning to TRBD2. CDR3 length: 15 residues. Germline V gives CDR1 MNHEY, CDR2 SVGAGI. V trimming: 6 bases; J trimming: 4 bases; junction bases outside the gene matches: 4.